Here is one T cell receptor (beta chain) with its context. Deletions cut 6 bases from V and 10 bases from J, with 17 bases between. Germline V lookup: CDR1 SGHTA, CDR2 FQGNSA. This CDR3 spans 13 amino acids. The data derive from a study of OX40 agonist ivuxolimab in advanced cancers. Study summary: Prior checkpoint blockade (anti-PD-1, anti-PD-L1 or anti-CTLA-4) was permitted; approximately 40% had it. Partial response was recorded in three patients: one hepatocellular carcinoma and two cutaneous melanoma cases.

Only in-frame clones appear in the TCRdb table, and some are missing; sequencing was by immunoSEQ multiplex PCR. Altogether 15,000 or so clones are present, approximately 78% being singletons, with the ten largest covering roughly 2.3%. The sequences come from CD4+ or CD8+ T cells sorted from blood, collected in a trial of the OX40 agonist ivuxolimab. The chain combines TRBV7-2 with TRBJ2-3; D gene uncertain. This TCR derives from an adult with an advanced solid tumor such as melanoma, head and neck, liver or kidney cancer. CDR3 DNA: TGTGCCAGCAGGTCTGGGTTGTCAAGATCGCAGTATTTT. Protein product: CASRSGLSRSQYF.